The next 13 T cell receptor beta chains were all read from a single sample in a study of T cell repertoires in MIS-A myocarditis. Here immunoSEQ multiplex PCR was the method, and the copy in TCRdb shows in-frame clones only, minus some. Among about 5,900 clones listed, about four fifths were seen once. Sequences were obtained from interventricular septum heart tissue obtained at autopsy. The source is a man aged 18 to 29 with fulminant myocarditis from multisystem inflammatory syndrome in adults (MIS-A) after COVID-19.

V gene TRBV6-5 combines with J gene TRBJ1-1; D gene unclear. V lost 2 bases, J lost 0 bases, and 13 bases lay in between. The germline V gene has CDR1 MNHEY and CDR2 SVGAGI. CDR3 length: 16 residues. The CDR3 loop reads CASSYGRAQMNTEAFF. CDR3 DNA: TGTGCCAGCAGTTACGGGAGGGCCCAAATGAACACTGAAGCTTTCTTT.

The chain employs TRBV7-9 and TRBJ1-5; possible D gene TRBD1, 6 bases. V lost 5 bases and J 7 bases, leaving 21 bases between the germline ends. This CDR3 spans 16 amino acids. CDR1 is SEHNR, CDR2 FQNEAQ, per germline (reference sequence). CDR3 in amino acids: CASSLRAAQGRQPQHF. CDR3 sequence (DNA): TGTGCCAGCAGCCTCCGGGCGGCACAGGGCCGACAGCCCCAGCATTTT.

The chain has TRBV6-5 and TRBJ2-7; 8 bases align to TRBD1. This CDR3 is built from 15 residues. Trimming removed 5 bases from V and 4 bases from J; junction bases left unmatched: 10. The germline CDR1 and CDR2 sequences are MNHEY and SVGAGI. CDR3 nucleotide sequence: TGTGCCAGCAGTCAAAGACAGGGGCTGGCATACGAGCAGTACTTC. The encoded protein is CASSQRQGLAYEQYF.

The gene calls are TRBV7-6 and TRBJ2-7, with 8 positions matching TRBD2. The CDR3 runs 16 residues. Per the germline V gene, CDR1 is SGHVS and CDR2 is FNYEAQ. V lost 5 bases, J lost 4 bases, and 13 bases stayed unmatched. In nucleotides, the CDR3 is TGTGCCAGCAGCCTCGGGCAAGGACTAGCCGGGTACGAGCAGTACTTC. Amino acid sequence: CASSLGQGLAGYEQYF.

This chain links TRBV5-4 with TRBJ2-4; no definite D call. The V end was cut by 1 base, the J end by 0 bases, with 5 bases between. This CDR3 is 14 amino acids long. Per the germline V gene, CDR1 is SGHNT and CDR2 is YYREEE (reference sequence). CDR3 nucleotide sequence: TGTGCCAGCAGCTTGCAACTAGCCAAAAACATTCAGTACTTC. Translation: CASSLQLAKNIQYF.

This chain uses TRBV21-1 with TRBJ2-7; the DNA was not used to check the table's D call, TRBD2. TRBV21-1 is a documented pseudogene. The CDR3 contains 17 residues. The CDR3 reads CASSKGGDPRKSHEQYF. The CDR3 nucleotides read TGTGCCAGCAGCAAAGGAGGAGACCCACGTAAGTCCCACGAGCAGTACTTC.

This sequence joins TRBV7-8 and TRBJ1-5; the D is unclear. There are 13 residues in the CDR3. CDR1 is SGHVS, CDR2 FQNEAQ, per germline. V lost 1 base and J 7 bases, leaving 8 bases between the germline ends. The CDR3 DNA reads TGTGCCAGCAGCTTAGGGGATGGGCAGCCCCAGCATTTT. It codes for CASSLGDGQPQHF.

The chain joins TRBV29-1 to TRBJ2-3; D is ambiguous. The CDR3 consists of 13 residues. V lost 7 bases and J lost 5, with 16 bases in between. Germline values: CDR1 SQVTM, CDR2 ANQGSEA. CDR3: CSALTYYQDTQYF. The CDR3 bases are TGCAGCGCCCTGACGTACTATCAAGATACGCAGTATTTT.

The V and J genes are TRBV7-2 and TRBJ2-1; 8 nucleotides line up with TRBD2. This CDR3 spans 16 amino acids. The V and J ends lost 0 bases and 8 bases, in that order; junction bases with no gene match: 9. Germline V gene data show CDR1 as SGHTA and CDR2 as FQGNSA. The CDR3: CASSLALTGGQDEQFF. Written as DNA, the CDR3 is TGTGCCAGCAGCTTAGCGCTAACGGGGGGGCAAGATGAGCAGTTCTTC.

The V and J genes are TRBV10-1 and TRBJ1-1; D remains unclear. Germline CDR1 reads WNHNN; CDR2 reads SYGVQD (reference sequence). V lost 4 bases, J lost 1 base, and 7 bases lay in between. The CDR3 spans 13 residues. CDR3 bases: TGCGCCAGCAGTGGATCAGGGAACACTGAAGCTTTCTTT. Translated, it gives CASSGSGNTEAFF.

The gene calls are TRBV6-5 and TRBJ1-1; D is undetermined. V was cut by 6 bases and J by 11 bases, with 13 bases left in between. Per the germline V gene, CDR1 is MNHEY and CDR2 is SVGAGI. This CDR3 has 11 residues. The CDR3 bases are TGTGCCAGCAGGGATACACGCCAGGCTTTCTTT. Its protein is CASRDTRQAFF.

This chain links TRBV7-2 with TRBJ1-1, with D hard to call. The germline gives CDR1 SGHTA, CDR2 FQGNSA. CDR3 length: 17 amino acids. Trimming removed 1 base from V and 5 bases from J, with 20 bases in between. The CDR3: CASSLGRFGSSRTEAFF. CDR3 bases: TGTGCCAGCAGCTTAGGGCGGTTTGGCAGTAGTAGGACTGAAGCTTTCTTT.

The chain employs TRBV21-1 and TRBJ1-2. TRBV21-1 is an annotated pseudogene. The CDR3 runs to 15 residues. CDR3 sequence: CASSIRPGANYGYTF. The DNA for the CDR3 is TGTGCCAGCAGCATCCGACCGGGAGCGAACTATGGCTACACCTTC.